Listed below are T cell receptor beta chains from one sample, sequenced in a study of blood T cell repertoires in COVID-19. The data were produced by immunoSEQ multiplex PCR, yet TCRdb's version contains in-frame clones alone and is incomplete. The sample lists over 150,000 clones, roughly 90% occurring once. The sequenced sample was PBMCs or T cells enriched from blood (not recorded which). These receptors all come from a woman between 50 and 59 years old who had recovered from COVID-19. Both conserved end residues are part of each CDR3. A D gene is named only where the DNA matches it firmly. For some rows the clone size is stated as once, few or many, or as a class when expanded; others skip it.

clone_size: NA
j_call: TRBJ1-5
d_call: TRBD1
v_call: TRBV18
cdr3_aa: CASSPGQGARQPQHF
cdr3_nt: TGTGCCAGCTCACCGGGACAGGGGGCAAGACAGCCCCAGCATTTT

clone_size: once
j_call: TRBJ2-7
d_call: NA
v_call: TRBV9
cdr3_aa: CASSVGGGPPYEQYF
cdr3_nt: TGTGCCAGCAGCGTAGGGGGCGGCCCCCCCTACGAGCAGTACTTC

clone_size: NA
j_call: TRBJ2-6
d_call: NA
v_call: TRBV2
cdr3_aa: CASSHSSGANVLTF
cdr3_nt: TGTGCCAGCAGTCATAGCTCTGGGGCCAACGTCCTGACTTTC

clone_size: NA
j_call: TRBJ2-1
d_call: NA
v_call: TRBV5-1
cdr3_aa: CASSLEARSYNEQFF
cdr3_nt: TGCGCCAGCAGTCTGGAGGCCCGCTCCTACAATGAGCAGTTCTTC

clone_size: NA
j_call: TRBJ2-2
d_call: NA
v_call: TRBV5-8
cdr3_aa: CASSLVGATITGELFF
cdr3_nt: TGTGCCAGCAGCTTGGTGGGGGCCACCATCACCGGGGAGCTGTTTTTT

clone_size: NA
j_call: TRBJ1-2
d_call: NA
v_call: TRBV14
cdr3_aa: CASSLGLNGYTF
cdr3_nt: TGTGCCAGCAGCCTGGGACTAAATGGCTACACCTTC

clone_size: NA
j_call: TRBJ1-1
d_call: NA
v_call: TRBV5-1
cdr3_aa: CASLPAGGTEAFF
cdr3_nt: TGCGCCAGCTTGCCCGCGGGGGGCACTGAAGCTTTCTTT

clone_size: NA
j_call: TRBJ2-3
d_call: TRBD2
v_call: TRBV3-1/TRBV3-2
cdr3_aa: CASSPLAGGGDTQYF
cdr3_nt: TGTGCCAGCAGCCCTCTAGCGGGAGGGGGAGATACGCAGTATTTT

clone_size: NA
j_call: TRBJ2-2
d_call: TRBD2
v_call: TRBV5-1
cdr3_aa: CASSRTSGRGTGELFF
cdr3_nt: TGCGCCAGCAGCAGAACTAGCGGGAGAGGGACCGGGGAGCTGTTTTTT

clone_size: NA
j_call: TRBJ2-1
d_call: NA
v_call: TRBV9
cdr3_aa: CASSGTPSSYNEQFF
cdr3_nt: TGTGCCAGCAGCGGGACACCGAGCTCCTACAATGAGCAGTTCTTC

clone_size: NA
j_call: TRBJ2-2
d_call: NA
v_call: TRBV10-3
cdr3_aa: CAISGFDLEGANTGELFF
cdr3_nt: TGTGCCATCAGTGGGTTTGATTTGGAGGGAGCGAACACCGGGGAGCTGTTTTTT

clone_size: NA
j_call: TRBJ2-3
d_call: NA
v_call: TRBV29-1
cdr3_aa: CSVAGEGGTQYF
cdr3_nt: TGCAGCGTGGCGGGCGAGGGAGGTACGCAGTATTTT

clone_size: NA
j_call: TRBJ1-6
d_call: NA
v_call: TRBV3-1/TRBV3-2
cdr3_aa: CASSHGPRRGNSPLHF
cdr3_nt: TGTGCCAGCAGCCATGGACCTCGAAGGGGTAATTCACCCCTCCACTTT

clone_size: NA
j_call: TRBJ2-4
d_call: TRBD2
v_call: TRBV19
cdr3_aa: CASSMGLAGGLSKNIQYF
cdr3_nt: TGTGCCAGTAGTATGGGACTAGCGGGAGGCTTGTCCAAAAACATTCAGTACTTC

clone_size: once
j_call: TRBJ1-1
d_call: TRBD1
v_call: TRBV28
cdr3_aa: CASSLSTGKYSEAFF
cdr3_nt: TGTGCCAGCAGTTTATCGACAGGGAAGTACTCTGAAGCTTTCTTT

clone_size: NA
j_call: TRBJ1-1
d_call: NA
v_call: TRBV25-1
cdr3_aa: CASSQYVGADTEAFF
cdr3_nt: TGTGCCAGCAGTCAATACGTGGGGGCGGACACTGAAGCTTTCTTT

clone_size: once
j_call: TRBJ1-1
d_call: NA
v_call: TRBV5-1
cdr3_aa: CASSLEEGVKTEAFF
cdr3_nt: TGCGCCAGCAGCTTGGAGGAGGGTGTAAAGACTGAAGCTTTCTTT

clone_size: NA
j_call: TRBJ1-2
d_call: TRBD1
v_call: TRBV7-9
cdr3_aa: CASSRQGAGGYTF
cdr3_nt: TGTGCCAGCAGCCGGCAGGGGGCGGGTGGCTACACCTTC

clone_size: NA
j_call: TRBJ2-1
d_call: NA
v_call: TRBV6-5
cdr3_aa: CASSSSEEEQFF
cdr3_nt: TGTGCCAGCAGTTCCTCGGAGGAGGAGCAGTTCTTC

clone_size: NA
j_call: TRBJ1-1
d_call: TRBD1
v_call: TRBV19
cdr3_aa: CASSIQGANTEAFF
cdr3_nt: TGTGCCAGTAGTATTCAGGGGGCGAACACTGAAGCTTTCTTT

clone_size: NA
j_call: TRBJ2-7
d_call: TRBD2
v_call: TRBV19
cdr3_aa: CASNRAGGPGEQYF
cdr3_nt: TGTGCCAGTAACAGAGCGGGAGGGCCGGGCGAGCAGTACTTC

clone_size: once
j_call: TRBJ1-6
d_call: TRBD1
v_call: TRBV19
cdr3_aa: CASRTGTGGITLHF
cdr3_nt: TGTGCCAGTAGGACAGGGACAGGGGGCATCACCCTCCACTTT

clone_size: NA
j_call: TRBJ1-1
d_call: TRBD1
v_call: TRBV4-1
cdr3_aa: CASSQEDRGRTEAFF
cdr3_nt: TGCGCCAGCAGCCAGGAGGACAGGGGGCGCACTGAAGCTTTCTTT

clone_size: NA
j_call: TRBJ2-2
d_call: NA
v_call: TRBV27
cdr3_aa: CASRARAVTGELFF
cdr3_nt: TGTGCCAGCAGGGCCAGGGCCGTCACCGGGGAGCTGTTTTTT

clone_size: few
j_call: TRBJ2-2
d_call: TRBD1
v_call: TRBV19
cdr3_aa: CASSPPGTGRSGELFF
cdr3_nt: TGTGCCAGTAGTCCTCCCGGGACAGGGCGGTCCGGGGAGCTGTTTTTT

clone_size: NA
j_call: TRBJ2-1
d_call: TRBD1
v_call: TRBV6-2/TRBV6-3
cdr3_aa: CASSYRTGQAYNEQFF
cdr3_nt: TGTGCCAGCAGTTACAGGACGGGACAGGCCTACAATGAGCAGTTCTTC

clone_size: NA
j_call: TRBJ2-1
d_call: TRBD2
v_call: TRBV24-1
cdr3_aa: CATSDPSGGSYNEQFF
cdr3_nt: TGTGCCACCAGTGATCCTAGCGGGGGGTCCTACAATGAGCAGTTCTTC

clone_size: once
j_call: TRBJ2-7
d_call: NA
v_call: TRBV7-9
cdr3_aa: CASSLGAREQYF
cdr3_nt: TGTGCCAGCAGCCTTGGAGCGAGAGAGCAGTACTTC

clone_size: NA
j_call: TRBJ1-5
d_call: NA
v_call: TRBV28
cdr3_aa: CASSSGTFYSNQPQHF
cdr3_nt: TGTGCCAGCAGTTCCGGGACATTCTATAGCAATCAGCCCCAGCATTTT

clone_size: NA
j_call: TRBJ2-1
d_call: NA
v_call: TRBV7-3
cdr3_aa: CASSLQDNDEQFF
cdr3_nt: TGTGCCAGCAGCCTACAGGACAACGATGAGCAGTTCTTC

clone_size: NA
j_call: TRBJ1-2
d_call: NA
v_call: TRBV9
cdr3_aa: CASSLQNYGYTF
cdr3_nt: TGTGCCAGCAGCCTTCAGAACTATGGCTACACCTTC